The 20 T cell receptor beta chains listed next were all sequenced from one sample in a study of blood T cell repertoires in COVID-19. Produced via immunoSEQ multiplex PCR; TCRdb's table is partial and in-frame only. The data show about 53,000 clones, 75% to 90% seen once. The sample consisted of peripheral blood. The receptors were sampled from a man older than 75 with acute or convalescent COVID-19.

This chain joins TRBV18 and TRBJ1-1; D remains ambiguous. Germline assignment: CDR1 KGHSH and CDR2 LQKENI. CDR3 length equals 15 residues. The V and J ends lost 3 bases and 0 bases respectively, with 11 bases between them. The CDR3 sequence is CASSPPGGMNTEAFF. Written as DNA, the CDR3 is TGTGCCAGCTCACCTCCAGGAGGCATGAACACTGAAGCTTTCTTT.

This chain uses TRBV9 with TRBJ1-6; 7 bases are a match to TRBD1. The ends lost 3 bases at V and 3 bases at J; junction bases unmatched: 3. The CDR3 sequence is 15 residues long. CDR1 SGDLS and CDR2 YYNGEE come from the germline V gene. CDR3 sequence (DNA): TGTGCCAGCAGCGGACGGGACAGCTATAATTCACCCCTCCACTTT. Its translation is CASSGRDSYNSPLHF.

V gene TRBV7-6 combines with J gene TRBJ1-1, with D possibly matching TRBD1 (5 bases). The CDR3 consists of 14 residues. Germline lookup yields CDR1 SGHVS and CDR2 FNYEAQ. The V end was cut by 2 bases, the J end by 0 bases, with 7 bases between. The CDR3 nucleotides read TGTGCCAGCAGCTTAACAGGCGTGAACACTGAAGCTTTCTTT. It encodes CASSLTGVNTEAFF.

The gene calls are TRBV18 and TRBJ1-1; D is possibly TRBD1 (5 bases). With 2 bases removed from V and 5 bases from J, the gap between germline ends came to 15 bases. Germline CDR1 KGHSH, CDR2 LQKENI. This CDR3 has 15 amino acids. The CDR3 region has the DNA TGTGCCAGCTCACCAGTCGGTGACAGCAGGACTGAAGCTTTCTTT. Protein product: CASSPVGDSRTEAFF.

CDR3 bases: TGTGCCTGGAGTCAGGGACAGGGACAGCCCCAGCATTTT. Translating it yields CAWSQGQGQPQHF. V gene TRBV30 combines with J gene TRBJ1-5; 9 bases align to TRBD1. The CDR3 has 13 amino acids. V lost 2 bases to trimming and J lost 7 bases; unmatched junction nucleotides: 3. Germline V lookup: CDR1 GTSNPN, CDR2 SVGIG (reference sequence).

This rearrangement joins TRBV9 to TRBJ1-3; 8 nucleotides line up with TRBD1. V trimming: 5 bases; J trimming: 0 bases; junction bases outside the gene matches: 7. CDR3 length: 16 amino acids. Germline CDR1 and CDR2: SGDLS and YYNGEE. Here the CDR3 DNA reads TGTGCCAGCAGTCCGGACAGGGCAATCTCTGGAAACACCATATATTTT. This codes for CASSPDRAISGNTIYF.

V gene TRBV6-4 combines with J gene TRBJ1-1; 9 bases match TRBD1. The ends lost 5 bases at V and 0 bases at J; junction bases unmatched: 10. CDR3 length equals 17 residues. The V gene's germline CDR1 is MRHNA and CDR2 SNTAGT. CDR3 coding DNA: TGTGCCAGCAGTATCTTTCGGGACAGGGACATGAACACTGAAGCTTTCTTT. Residues: CASSIFRDRDMNTEAFF.

The chain recombines TRBV27 with TRBJ2-2; perhaps TRBD2 as D (5 bases). Trimming cost V 6 bases and J 8 bases, with 19 bases left between them. The CDR3 length is 15 residues. CDR1 is MNHEY, CDR2 SMNVEV, per germline (reference sequence). Written as DNA, the CDR3 is TGTGCCAGCAGGGCCTTCGGCGTTGGAGGAGGGGAGCTGTTTTTT. Translated, it gives CASRAFGVGGGELFF.

The V and J genes are TRBV19 and TRBJ1-2; D not certain. The V and J ends lost 0 bases and 5 bases respectively, with 7 bases between them. Germline loops: CDR1 LNHDA, CDR2 SQIVND (reference sequence). The length of the CDR3 is 13 residues. CDR3: CASSIEARYGYTF. The DNA for the CDR3 is TGTGCCAGTAGTATAGAGGCCAGGTATGGCTACACCTTC.

V usage is TRBV25-1 and J usage is TRBJ2-1, with a possible D match to TRBD2 (5 bases). The V gene lost 4 bases and the J gene lost 1 base, with 14 bases spanning the gap. Per germline, CDR1 MGHDK and CDR2 SYGVNS. The CDR3 totals 16 residues. CDR3 sequence reads: CASSAFTRGSYNEQFF. For the CDR3, the DNA is TGTGCCAGCAGTGCTTTCACTAGAGGATCCTACAATGAGCAGTTCTTC.

V usage is TRBV6-5 and J usage is TRBJ1-1, with 8 bases identical to TRBD1. CDR1 and CDR2 from the germline V gene are MNHEY and SVGAGI. This CDR3 has 13 residues. The V segment lost 2 bases and the J segment 7 bases; nucleotides outside the gene matches: 3. The CDR3 protein is CASSYPGTGEAFF. Written as DNA, the CDR3 is TGTGCCAGCAGTTACCCCGGGACAGGTGAAGCTTTCTTT.

This sequence joins TRBV6-2 or TRBV6-3 and TRBJ2-1; TRBD2 is a possible D gene (6 bases). The CDR3 consists of 15 residues. The germline V gene has CDR1 MNHEY and CDR2 SVGEGT. V was pared by 5 bases and J by 4 bases, with 15 bases between. CDR3 loop: CASSPGLGTYNEQFF. For the CDR3, the DNA is TGTGCCAGCAGTCCGGGACTGGGAACATACAATGAGCAGTTCTTC.

This sequence joins TRBV5-1 and TRBJ1-1, with D possibly being TRBD1 (6 bases). Germline V gives CDR1 SGHRS, CDR2 YFSETQ. Trimming stripped 4 bases from V and 2 bases from J, with 9 bases between. This CDR3 is built from 13 residues. The CDR3 loop is CASSRDTNTEAFF. Here the CDR3 DNA reads TGCGCCAGCAGCCGGGACACCAACACTGAAGCTTTCTTT. Drawing the rest from reference TRBV5-1 and TRBJ1-1, the complete variable domain is KAGVTQTPRYLIKTRGQQVTLSCSPISGHRSVSWYQQTPGQGLQFLFEYFSETQRNKGNFPGRFSGRQFSNSRSEMNVSTLELGDSALYLCASSRDTNTEAFFGQGTRLTVV.

The chain carries TRBV7-8 and TRBJ2-5, with 7 bases that match TRBD1. Germline V gene sequence: CDR1 SGHVS, CDR2 FQNEAQ. This CDR3 is built from 15 residues. Trimming cost V 3 bases and J 2 bases; bases outside gene matches: 6. CDR3 in amino acids: CASSFHRGQQETQYF. CDR3 in DNA: TGTGCCAGCAGCTTCCACCGGGGACAGCAAGAGACCCAGTACTTC.

The J gene is TRBJ1-1, the V gene TRBV20-1; D is ambiguous. CDR3 size: 11 residues. CDR1 and CDR2 (germline): DFQATT, SNEGSKA (reference sequence). Between the trimmed V and J ends, which lost 2 bases and 5 bases, there was a span of 6 bases. For the CDR3, the DNA is TGCAGTGCTAGATCCGGGACTGAAGCTTTCTTT. Encoded protein: CSARSGTEAFF.

The J gene is TRBJ2-5, the V gene TRBV9, with TRBD1 matching 8 bases. V shed 7 bases and J 1 base; nucleotides not matched to a gene: 3. Germline CDR1 SGDLS, CDR2 YYNGEE. CDR3 length: 13 amino acids. The CDR3 reads CASAGQGQETQYF. As DNA, the CDR3 is TGTGCCAGCGCCGGACAGGGCCAAGAGACCCAGTACTTC.

J is TRBJ2-3 and V is TRBV5-1; 10 bases align to TRBD1. Germline V lookup: CDR1 SGHRS, CDR2 YFSETQ. This CDR3 is 16 amino acids long. The ends lost 2 bases at V and 7 bases at J; junction bases unmatched: 10. CDR3 DNA: TGCGCCAGCAGCTTAGTTGCGGGACAGGGGAAGAATACGCAGTATTTT. Its translation: CASSLVAGQGKNTQYF. Based on the CDR3 plus reference TRBV5-1 and TRBJ2-3, the full variable domain is KAGVTQTPRYLIKTRGQQVTLSCSPISGHRSVSWYQQTPGQGLQFLFEYFSETQRNKGNFPGRFSGRQFSNSRSEMNVSTLELGDSALYLCASSLVAGQGKNTQYFGPGTRLTVL.

The V and J genes are TRBV3-1 (or the pseudogene TRBV3-2) and TRBJ2-5; 9 bases match TRBD1. Trimming cost V 4 bases and J 5 bases; bases outside gene matches: 8. Looked up from germline, CDR1 is LGHDT and CDR2 is YNNKEL (reference sequence). The CDR3 has 15 amino acids. CDR3 sequence reads: CASSLYTGGSETQYF. CDR3 bases: TGTGCCAGCAGCCTTTACACAGGGGGCTCGGAGACCCAGTACTTC.

This chain joins TRBV7-9 and TRBJ1-2, with a tentative D call TRBD1 (6 bases). The V and J ends lost 1 base and 1 base respectively, with 7 bases between them. Germline CDR1 is SEHNR and CDR2 is FQNEAQ (reference sequence). This CDR3 comprises 14 residues. This CDR3 is CASSLGQVNYGYTF. As DNA, the CDR3 is TGTGCCAGCAGCTTAGGACAGGTTAACTATGGCTACACCTTC.

The DNA of the CDR3 is TGTGCCAGCTGGCCCTCCGGGGTATCCACAGATACGCAGTATTTT. Translating gives CASWPSGVSTDTQYF. V usage is TRBV6-5 and J usage is TRBJ2-3; the D gene is possibly TRBD2 (5 bases). V was shortened by 8 bases and J by 2 bases, with 17 bases between the two germline ends. Looked up from germline, CDR1 is MNHEY and CDR2 is SVGAGI. The CDR3 has 15 residues.